This passage covers 27 T cell receptor beta chains from one sample sequenced in a study of CD8+ T cells in alopecia areata. Sequencing templates came from extracted RNA that was reverse transcribed into cDNA. Using immunoSEQ multiplex PCR, the repertoire was profiled, and TCRdb retains in-frame clones only, with some absent. The sample has around 210,000 clones; around three fifths are singletons. Sequenced material: CD8+ T cells sorted from blood. The receptor set was obtained from a human donor in good health.

The CDR3: CATSSLTGPGELFF. CDR3 DNA: TGTGCCACCAGCAGTCTGACAGGGCCCGGGGAGCTGTTTTTT. This chain connects TRBV15 to TRBJ2-2; 7 bases line up with TRBD1. The CDR3 consists of 14 residues. Germline CDR1 LNHNV, CDR2 YYDKDF (reference sequence). J gave up 6 bases and V 3 bases, and 4 bases lay outside the gene matches.

This chain uses TRBV2 with TRBJ2-4, with a tentative D call TRBD2 (7 bases). The V gene lost 9 bases and the J gene lost 8 bases, with 14 bases spanning the gap. The CDR3 runs 12 residues. Looked up from germline, CDR1 is SNHLY and CDR2 is FYNNEI. The CDR3: CASLKGGYIQYF. CDR3 sequence (DNA): TGTGCCAGTCTGAAGGGGGGGTACATTCAGTACTTC.

The V and J genes are TRBV4-1 and TRBJ2-5; D is undetermined. Trimming removed 0 bases at V and 5 bases at J, with 7 bases between. Germline values: CDR1 MGHRA, CDR2 YSYEKL. This CDR3 is built from 13 residues. In DNA form, the CDR3 reads TGCGCCAGCAGCCAAGAACCCGTGGAGACCCAGTACTTC. It codes for CASSQEPVETQYF.

V usage is TRBV27 and J usage is TRBJ2-7; TRBD2 might be the D (5 bases). This CDR3 region has 13 residues. V was trimmed by 2 bases and J by 2 bases, leaving 7 bases between them. Germline CDR1 reads MNHEY; CDR2 reads SMNVEV (reference sequence). The CDR3 DNA follows: TGTGCCAGCAGTTTAACTAGTCCCTACGAGCAGTACTTC. Protein sequence: CASSLTSPYEQYF.

This chain connects TRBV4-1 to TRBJ2-7; D perhaps matches TRBD1 (5 bases). CDR1 is MGHRA, CDR2 YSYEKL, per germline. The CDR3 totals 15 residues. V dropped 2 bases and J dropped 0 bases, with 11 bases sitting between them. CDR3 nucleotide sequence: TGCGCCAGCAGCCAAACCGACAGTCCCTCCTACGAGCAGTACTTC. Its protein is CASSQTDSPSYEQYF.

This clone was detected only once. The chain links TRBV29-1 to TRBJ2-4, with TRBD1 as a possible D gene (6 bases). Trimming stripped 0 bases from V and 0 bases from J, with 15 bases between. The CDR3 extends over 17 amino acids. Germline lookup yields CDR1 SQVTM and CDR2 ANQGSEA. The DNA of the CDR3 is TGCAGCGTTGAAGACAGGGGCGGAACCCTAGCCAAAAACATTCAGTACTTC. It codes for CSVEDRGGTLAKNIQYF.

This chain uses TRBV13 with TRBJ2-7, with 7 bases identical to TRBD1. Germline V lookup: CDR1 PRHDT, CDR2 FYEKMQ (reference sequence). V shed 6 bases, J shed 0 bases, and the junction held 8 bases outside the gene matches. CDR3 length: 15 amino acids. The chain's CDR3 is CASRNRGRSSYEQYF. The CDR3 DNA reads TGTGCCAGCAGGAACAGGGGAAGGAGCTCCTACGAGCAGTACTTC.

This clone occurred once. This sequence is one base from a far larger clone and is likely a read error. This chain links TRBV5-1 with TRBJ1-1; 7 bases are a match to TRBD1. The CDR3 is 15 amino acids. V lost 0 bases to trimming and J lost 5 bases; unmatched junction nucleotides: 7. CDR1 is SGHRS and CDR2 is YFSETQ in the germline V gene. For the CDR3, the DNA is TGCGCCAGCAGCTTGGAAGGGGGCCGGGGTACTGAAGCTTTCTTT. This translates into CASSLEGGRGTEAFF.

In its sample, this clone was seen a few times. The V and J genes are TRBV29-1 and TRBJ1-1, with TRBD1 matching over 7 bases. Per the germline V gene, CDR1 is SQVTM and CDR2 is ANQGSEA. Trimming took 4 bases from V and 11 from J; bases not matched to a gene: 7. The CDR3 is 11 residues long. CDR3 region: CSVGQGVHAFF. The CDR3 bases are TGCAGCGTTGGGCAGGGGGTTCACGCTTTCTTT.

The rearrangement uses TRBV29-1 and TRBJ1-2; no reliable D call. V was pared by 0 bases and J by 4 bases, with 6 bases between. This CDR3 is built from 12 residues. In germline, CDR1 is SQVTM, CDR2 ANQGSEA. The CDR3, as DNA: TGCAGCGTTGAAGATCCCCCCTATGGCTACACCTTC. The encoded protein is CSVEDPPYGYTF.

This clone appeared a few times. The chain employs TRBV14 and TRBJ2-7; D is unclear. V lost 2 bases, J lost 2 bases, and 1 base lay in between. The germline V gene has CDR1 SGHDN and CDR2 FVKESK. The CDR3 spans 11 residues. CDR3 loop: CASSQTYEQYF. The CDR3 region has the DNA TGTGCCAGCAGCCAAACCTACGAGCAGTACTTC. Based on the CDR3 plus reference TRBV14 and TRBJ2-7, the full variable domain is EAGVTQFPSHSVIEKGQTVTLRCDPISGHDNLYWYRRVMGKEIKFLLHFVKESKQDESGMPNNRFLAERTGGTYSTLKVQPAELEDSGVYFCASSQTYEQYFGPGTRLTVT.

CDR3 coding DNA: TGTGCCAGCAGCCTACGGACAGATAACTATGGCTACACCTTC. Amino acid sequence: CASSLRTDNYGYTF. This chain links TRBV13 with TRBJ1-2, with TRBD1 as a possible D gene (6 bases). CDR3 size: 14 residues. Trimming removed 5 bases at V and 1 base at J, with 11 bases between. CDR1 is PRHDT and CDR2 is FYEKMQ in the germline V gene (reference sequence). The full variable domain, rest sourced from reference TRBV13 and TRBJ1-2, is AAGVIQSPRHLIKEKRETATLKCYPIPRHDTVYWYQQGPGQDPQFLISFYEKMQSDKGSIPDRFSAQQFSDYHSELNMSSLELGDSALYFCASSLRTDNYGYTFGSGTRLTVV.

V usage is TRBV6-4 and J usage is TRBJ2-3; tentatively, D is TRBD2 (6 bases). CDR1 and CDR2 (germline): MRHNA, SNTAGT. Between the trimmed V and J ends, which lost 5 bases and 6 bases, there was a span of 15 bases. The CDR3 has 14 residues. The CDR3 spells CASSRTGDRDTQYF. CDR3 in DNA: TGTGCCAGCAGTCGAACGGGGGACCGCGATACGCAGTATTTT.

In its sample, this clone was seen a few times. The rearrangement links TRBV29-1 to TRBJ1-2, with D hard to call. The CDR3 totals 12 residues. Germline CDR1 is SQVTM and CDR2 is ANQGSEA. V was shortened by 6 bases and J by 0 bases, with 8 bases between the two germline ends. The CDR3 reads CSVATSNYGYTF. CDR3 DNA sequence: TGCAGCGTCGCGACCTCTAACTATGGCTACACCTTC.

With regard to this clone: The missing conserved phenylalanine or tryptophan at the end of this CDR3 makes a read error likely. It is unclear where the CDR3 begins or ends on the DNA, so no DNA is shown, and the CDR3 is as TCRdb lists it. The genes are TRBV7-9 and TRBJ1-2; the D call TRBD1 from the table was never checked on the DNA. The length of the CDR3 is 12 amino acids, counting both ends. Germline assignment: CDR1 SEHNR and CDR2 FQNEAQ (reference sequence). The CDR3 loop reads CASSPGTDPPFT.

The chain joins TRBV9 to TRBJ1-5, with TRBD1 matching 7 bases. The J segment lost 4 bases and the V segment lost 4 bases, leaving 2 bases of the junction unmatched. CDR1 and CDR2 from the germline V gene are SGDLS and YYNGEE. CDR3 length equals 13 residues. The CDR3 DNA follows: TGTGCCAGCAGCTCACAGGGGAATCAGCCCCAGCATTTT. Translated: CASSSQGNQPQHF.

This clone was seen more than once but under ten times. The chain carries TRBV19 and TRBJ1-2, with a possible D match to TRBD1 (6 bases). The CDR3 sequence is 13 residues long. Trimming took off 6 bases at V and 2 bases at J, with 10 bases between the two ends. CDR1 is LNHDA, CDR2 SQIVND, per germline (reference sequence). Written as DNA, the CDR3 is TGTGCCAGTAGCCCCGGACAGAACTATGGCTACACCTTC. Translation gives CASSPGQNYGYTF. Variable domain in full (rest from reference TRBV19 and TRBJ1-2): DGGITQSPKYLFRKEGQNVTLSCEQNLNHDAMYWYRQDPGQGLRLIYYSQIVNDFQKGDIAEGYSVSREKKESFPLTVTSAQKNPTAFYLCASSPGQNYGYTFGSGTRLTVV.

The chain joins TRBV9 to TRBJ2-5; D is undetermined. With 4 bases removed from V and 5 bases from J, the gap between germline ends came to 6 bases. Germline CDR1 and CDR2: SGDLS and YYNGEE. The CDR3 covers 11 residues. CDR3: CASSTGETQYF. The DNA of the CDR3 is TGTGCCAGCAGCACCGGGGAGACCCAGTACTTC.

This chain connects TRBV5-6 to TRBJ2-7; D uncertain. CDR3 length: 13 residues. V shed 0 bases and J shed 2 bases, with 6 bases lying between them. Germline CDR1 and CDR2: SGHDT and YYEEEE. CDR3 bases: TGTGCCAGCAGCTTGGATCTTACCTACGAGCAGTACTTC. Protein product: CASSLDLTYEQYF.

The V gene is TRBV7-8, the J gene TRBJ2-7; the D is unclear. The V gene's germline CDR1 is SGHVS and CDR2 FQNEAQ. V was clipped by 2 bases and J by 7 bases, with 6 bases between them. This CDR3 comprises 11 residues. The DNA of the CDR3 is TGTGCCAGCAGCTTACCGAATGAGCAGTACTTC. This sequence encodes CASSLPNEQYF.

The chain recombines TRBV23-1 with TRBJ2-5, with D tentatively TRBD2 (5 bases). TRBV23-1 falls under the ORF class, with uncertain function. The CDR3 is 12 residues long. Trimming cost V 2 bases and J 6 bases, with 7 bases left between them. The CDR3 DNA follows: TGCGCCAGCAGTCAACGGGAACAGACCCAGTACTTC. Translation gives CASSQREQTQYF.

The chain links TRBV29-1 to TRBJ1-4; D remains ambiguous. Trimming took off 4 bases at V and 0 bases at J, with 12 bases between the two ends. The CDR3 has 15 residues. Germline V gene data show CDR1 as SQVTM and CDR2 as ANQGSEA. The CDR3 nucleotides are TGCAGCGTTGGAGAGAGAACCTCAACTAATGAAAAACTGTTTTTT. Amino acid sequence: CSVGERTSTNEKLFF.

This clone has only a few counts. The rearrangement uses TRBV7-2 and TRBJ2-3; maybe TRBD1 (6 bases). With 5 bases removed from V and 6 bases from J, the gap between germline ends came to 15 bases. CDR3 length equals 14 residues. From germline, CDR1 is SGHTA and CDR2 FQGNSA. The CDR3 sequence: CASSQGPYQDTQYF. The DNA of the CDR3 is TGTGCCAGCAGCCAGGGGCCTTACCAGGATACGCAGTATTTT. Full variable domain (rest looked up from reference TRBV7-2 and TRBJ2-3): GAGVSQSPSNKVTEKGKDVELRCDPISGHTALYWYRQSLGQGLEFLIYFQGNSAPDKSGLPSDRFSAERTGGSVSTLTIQRTQQEDSAVYLCASSQGPYQDTQYFGPGTRLTVL.

This chain joins TRBV29-1 and TRBJ1-1; D perhaps matches TRBD1 (5 bases). V was clipped by 3 bases and J by 7 bases, with 15 bases between them. The CDR3 length is 13 residues. Germline lookup yields CDR1 SQVTM and CDR2 ANQGSEA. CDR3 nucleotides: TGCAGCGTTGAGGTAGGGGCACCCTTTGAAGCTTTCTTT. Encoded protein: CSVEVGAPFEAFF.

V is TRBV25-1 and J is TRBJ2-2; 8 bases line up with TRBD2. With V trimmed by 4 bases and J by 7 bases, 14 bases remained unmatched. CDR3 size: 17 residues. Germline-derived CDR1 and CDR2 are MGHDK and SYGVNS. CDR3 coding DNA: TGTGCCAGCAGTGGGCCCCAGCCAGCGGGGGTTGGCGGGGAGCTGTTTTTT. It yields the protein CASSGPQPAGVGGELFF. Combining the CDR3 with reference TRBV25-1 and TRBJ2-2 gives the whole variable domain EADIYQTPRYLVIGTGKKITLECSQTMGHDKMYWYQQDPGMELHLIHYSYGVNSTEKGDLSSESTVSRIRTEHFPLTLESARPSHTSQYLCASSGPQPAGVGGELFFGEGSRLTVL.

The chain couples TRBV6-5 to TRBJ2-3; 7 positions agree with TRBD1. The CDR3 is made up of 14 amino acids. The V gene end was trimmed by 7 bases and the J gene end by 0 bases; junction bases not matched to a gene: 4. Germline values: CDR1 MNHEY, CDR2 SVGAGI. CDR3 protein: CASTPGQSTDTQYF. The CDR3 DNA follows: TGTGCCAGCACCCCGGGACAGAGCACAGATACGCAGTATTTT.

This clone showed up just a few times. The same CDR3 can be traced to other DNA sequences in this sample. V usage is TRBV5-6 and J usage is TRBJ2-3, with D perhaps being TRBD1 or TRBD2 (5 bases each). The V end was cut by 4 bases, the J end by 4 bases, with 7 bases between. This CDR3 region has 12 residues. The V gene's germline CDR1 is SGHDT and CDR2 YYEEEE. CDR3 region: CASSLGADTQYF. Here the CDR3 DNA reads TGTGCCAGCAGCCTGGGGGCAGATACGCAGTATTTT.